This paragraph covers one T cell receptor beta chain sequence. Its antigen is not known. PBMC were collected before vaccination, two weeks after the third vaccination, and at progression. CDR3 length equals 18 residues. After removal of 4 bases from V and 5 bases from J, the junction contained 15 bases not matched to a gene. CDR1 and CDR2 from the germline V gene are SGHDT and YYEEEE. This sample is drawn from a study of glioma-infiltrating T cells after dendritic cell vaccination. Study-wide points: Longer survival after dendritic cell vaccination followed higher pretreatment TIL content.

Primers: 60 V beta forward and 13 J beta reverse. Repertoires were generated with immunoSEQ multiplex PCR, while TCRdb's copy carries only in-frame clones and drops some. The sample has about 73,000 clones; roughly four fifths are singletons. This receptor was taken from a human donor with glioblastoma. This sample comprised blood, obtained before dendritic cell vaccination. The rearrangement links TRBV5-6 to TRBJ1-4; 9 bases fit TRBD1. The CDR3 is CASSPYPGRDRVNEKLFF. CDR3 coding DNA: TGTGCCAGCAGCCCTTACCCGGGGCGGGACAGGGTGAATGAAAAACTGTTTTTT.